This passage covers 18 T cell receptor beta chains from one sample sequenced in a study of T cell responses to AZD1222 COVID-19 vaccine. TCRdb's table, derived via immunoSEQ multiplex PCR, lists solely in-frame clones and lacks some. Seen here are about 100,000 clones, just over 85% observed once, and the top ten hold around 1.5%. The sequenced sample was peripheral blood, obtained on day 0 of AZD1222 vaccination. These receptors were collected from an adult in good health.

This clone has a single count. The CDR3 DNA reads as TGTGCCAGCATCCCCCTGGGACTCTGGGGGACCCAGTACTTC. Translation: CASIPLGLWGTQYF. The gene calls are TRBV5-8 and TRBJ2-5, with D perhaps matching TRBD2 (6 bases). Per germline, CDR1 SGHTS and CDR2 YDEGEE. This CDR3 comprises 14 residues. V lost 6 bases, J lost 7 bases, and 19 bases lay in between. The variable domain in full, with the rest retrieved from reference TRBV5-8 and TRBJ2-5, is EAGVTQSPTHLIKTRGQQATLRCSPISGHTSVYWYQQALGLGLQFLLWYDEGEERNRGNFPPRFSGRQFPNYSSELNVNALELEDSALYLCASIPLGLWGTQYFGPGTRLLVL.

As to this clone: Other DNA sequences in this sample translate to the same CDR3. The chain couples TRBV27 to TRBJ1-1; no clear D. V gave up 2 bases and J gave up 1 base, with 5 bases separating them. The CDR3 sequence is 13 residues long. Germline V CDR1 and CDR2: MNHEY, SMNVEV (reference sequence). The chain's CDR3 is CASSLGPNTEAFF. DNA of the CDR3: TGTGCCAGCAGTTTAGGCCCGAACACTGAAGCTTTCTTT.

This chain connects TRBV27 to TRBJ2-2; 8 bases match TRBD2. Germline CDR1 MNHEY, CDR2 SMNVEV (reference sequence). The ends lost 3 bases at V and 2 bases at J; junction bases unmatched: 8. The CDR3 spans 17 residues. This chain's CDR3 is CASSFTQLAVNTGELFF. In DNA form, the CDR3 reads TGTGCCAGCAGTTTTACCCAACTAGCGGTAAACACCGGGGAGCTGTTTTTT.

The chain joins TRBV30 to TRBJ1-2; D not certain. CDR3 size: 14 residues. Germline V gene data show CDR1 as GTSNPN and CDR2 as SVGIG (reference sequence). The ends were cut back, 3 bases at V and 7 bases at J, with 18 bases in the middle. CDR3 nucleotide sequence: TGTGCCTGGAGAATGCCAGGTGACCCTTTTGGCTACACCTTC. The encoded protein is CAWRMPGDPFGYTF.

The rearrangement uses TRBV29-1 and TRBJ2-3; 9 bases are shared with TRBD1. Germline V gives CDR1 SQVTM, CDR2 ANQGSEA. The V gene end was trimmed by 8 bases and the J gene end by 2 bases; junction bases not matched to a gene: 8. The CDR3 runs 14 residues. The CDR3 is CSIKTGGFTDTQYF. The CDR3 DNA is TGCAGCATAAAGACAGGGGGTTTCACAGATACGCAGTATTTT.

The chain links TRBV2 to TRBJ1-5, with D unresolved. Germline CDR1 is SNHLY and CDR2 is FYNNEI. The CDR3 sequence is 12 residues long. Trimming stripped 4 bases from V and 5 bases from J, with 6 bases between. The CDR3 spells CASSGLDQPQHF. The CDR3 DNA follows: TGTGCCAGCAGTGGTCTGGATCAGCCCCAGCATTTT.

V is TRBV7-2 and J is TRBJ1-2; D is perhaps TRBD1 (6 bases). Germline loops: CDR1 SGHTA, CDR2 FQGNSA. The CDR3 totals 14 residues. Trimming removed 5 bases at V and 4 bases at J, with 14 bases between. The CDR3 loop reads CASSPRGGGYGYTF. DNA of the CDR3: TGTGCCAGCAGCCCTCGAGGGGGAGGCTATGGCTACACCTTC. Based on the CDR3 plus reference TRBV7-2 and TRBJ1-2, the full variable domain is GAGVSQSPSNKVTEKGKDVELRCDPISGHTALYWYRQSLGQGLEFLIYFQGNSAPDKSGLPSDRFSAERTGGSVSTLTIQRTQQEDSAVYLCASSPRGGGYGYTFGSGTRLTVV.

J is TRBJ2-1 and V is TRBV3-1 (or the pseudogene TRBV3-2), with 10 positions matching TRBD2. Trimming took 1 base from V and 3 from J; bases not matched to a gene: 15. The CDR3 runs 20 residues. Germline values: CDR1 LGHDT, CDR2 YNNKEL (reference sequence). The CDR3 reads CASSQVIGGSSSGSYNEQFF. The CDR3 DNA reads as TGTGCCAGCAGCCAAGTGATAGGGGGCTCGTCTAGCGGGAGCTACAATGAGCAGTTCTTC.

In the case of this clone: The junction and the germline gene differ at one end; a read error may be behind it. The chain combines TRBV30 with TRBJ1-3, with no clear D. Germline V gives CDR1 GTSNPN, CDR2 SVGIG (reference sequence). This CDR3 spans 8 amino acids. The CDR3, as DNA: TGTGCCTCAGACCCGTGGAATTTT. Translation gives CASDPWNF.

The V call is TRBV7-2, the J call TRBJ2-1; no definite D call. There are 11 residues in the CDR3. Germline V gene lookup returns CDR1 SGHTA and CDR2 FQGNSA. V lost 3 bases and J 6 bases, leaving 3 bases between the germline ends. The CDR3 sequence is CASSLVNEQFF. CDR3 in DNA: TGTGCCAGCAGCTTGGTCAATGAGCAGTTCTTC.

The J gene is TRBJ1-1, the V gene TRBV5-1; 8 bases fit TRBD1. The CDR3 totals 15 residues. Germline trimming cut 2 bases from V and 8 bases from J; bases unmatched to any gene: 11. CDR1 SGHRS and CDR2 YFSETQ come from the germline V gene. The CDR3 DNA reads as TGCGCCAGCAGCTTAATCCCAGGGGGCGAAATAGAAGCTTTCTTT. It codes for CASSLIPGGEIEAFF.

The CDR3: CSGRQGGSEKLFF. CDR3 coding DNA: TGCAGCGGTAGACAGGGTGGGAGCGAAAAACTGTTTTTT. The chain combines TRBV29-1 with TRBJ1-4; TRBD1 agrees at 7 bases. The J segment lost 8 bases and the V segment lost 7 bases, leaving 10 bases of the junction unmatched. CDR3 length equals 13 residues. The germline V gene encodes CDR1 SQVTM and CDR2 ANQGSEA.

This chain connects TRBV6-5 to TRBJ1-6, with TRBD1 matching 7 bases. The J segment lost 3 bases and the V segment lost 4 bases, leaving 3 bases of the junction unmatched. CDR1 MNHEY and CDR2 SVGAGI come from the germline V gene. This CDR3 has 15 residues. CDR3 sequence (DNA): TGTGCCAGCAGTTTCCGGGACAGCTATAATTCACCCCTCCACTTT. This gives the protein CASSFRDSYNSPLHF.

This chain connects TRBV28 to TRBJ1-1; 8 nucleotides line up with TRBD1. The CDR3 consists of 15 residues. With 4 bases clipped from V and 3 bases from J, the junction kept 7 bases outside the gene matches. The germline V gene encodes CDR1 MDHEN and CDR2 SYDVKM. DNA for the CDR3: TGTGCCAGCAGTTCGTCGGACAGGGTGGACACTGAAGCTTTCTTT. Protein sequence: CASSSSDRVDTEAFF. Full variable domain (missing parts from reference TRBV28 and TRBJ1-1): DVKVTQSSRYLVKRTGEKVFLECVQDMDHENMFWYRQDPGLGLRLIYFSYDVKMKEKGDIPEGYSVSREKKERFSLILESASTNQTSMYLCASSSSDRVDTEAFFGQGTRLTVV.

The V and J genes are TRBV6-5 and TRBJ2-1, with TRBD2 as a possible D gene (5 bases). Deletions cut 3 bases from V and 0 bases from J, with 9 bases between. The CDR3 loop spans 15 amino acids. The V gene's germline CDR1 is MNHEY and CDR2 SVGAGI. CDR3 region: CASSYWGDSYNEQFF. CDR3 DNA sequence: TGTGCCAGCAGTTATTGGGGAGACTCCTACAATGAGCAGTTCTTC.

This chain's CDR3 is CASSQDHEEAGQVGDEQYF. The CDR3 DNA follows: TGCGCCAGCAGCCAAGATCACGAAGAAGCAGGACAGGTCGGGGACGAGCAGTACTTC. The rearrangement uses TRBV4-1 and TRBJ2-7, with TRBD1 matching 7 bases. The CDR3 length is 19 residues. After removal of 0 bases from V and 5 bases from J, the junction contained 19 bases not matched to a gene. CDR1 and CDR2 (germline): MGHRA, YSYEKL.

The J gene is TRBJ1-1, the V gene TRBV28, with D unresolved. This CDR3 has 16 amino acids. The V gene's germline CDR1 is MDHEN and CDR2 SYDVKM. Trimming removed 2 bases at V and 2 bases at J, with 15 bases between. The CDR3 nucleotides read TGTGCCAGCAGTTTAATAGGAGGGTCGGGAAACACTGAAGCTTTCTTT. Amino acids: CASSLIGGSGNTEAFF.

The chain couples TRBV28 to TRBJ1-2, with a tentative D call TRBD1 (5 bases). V was trimmed by 7 bases and J by 5 bases, leaving 23 bases between them. CDR1 and CDR2 (germline): MDHEN, SYDVKM. The CDR3 length is 16 residues. The DNA of the CDR3 is TGTGCCAGCACTGACTCCGCGGGGGTACTTCCATATGGCTACACCTTC. Protein product: CASTDSAGVLPYGYTF.